This is a list of T cell receptor beta chains from one sample in a study of OX40 agonist ivuxolimab in advanced cancers. Data came from immunoSEQ multiplex PCR; TCRdb stores just in-frame clones and leaves some out. The sample contains tens of thousands of clones, 92% of which appear only once. Sequenced here: CD4+ or CD8+ T cells sorted from blood, sampled in a trial of the OX40 agonist ivuxolimab. These TCRs come from an adult with an advanced solid tumor such as melanoma, head and neck, liver or kidney cancer. The CDR3 runs from the conserved cysteine through the conserved F or W. A D gene is named only where the DNA matches it firmly. Size is omitted from some rows. Given values are once, few, many or a class for expanded clones.

cdr3_length clone_size j_call d_call v_call cdr3_aa cdr3_nt
15 . TRBJ2-7 . TRBV11-3 CASSLSDGKAYEQYF TGTGCCAGCAGCTTAAGTGACGGGAAAGCGTACGAGCAGTACTTC
13 . TRBJ2-3 . TRBV10-3 CAISPQPRDTQYF TGTGCCATCAGCCCACAGCCAAGGGATACGCAGTATTTT
16 . TRBJ2-2 TRBD2 TRBV5-1 CASSSRTSGDTGELFF TGCGCCAGCAGCTCCCGGACTAGCGGGGATACCGGGGAGCTGTTTTTT
13 . TRBJ1-2 . TRBV7-2 CASSLDPNYGYTF TGTGCCAGCAGCTTAGACCCTAACTATGGCTACACCTTC
14 . TRBJ1-2 . TRBV4-1 CASSLLRFSRGYTF TGCGCCAGCAGCCTATTACGATTCAGTAGGGGCTACACCTTC
17 . TRBJ2-7 TRBD2 TRBV10-3 CAISESLAGESSYEQYF TGTGCCATCAGTGAGTCACTAGCGGGAGAGAGCTCCTACGAGCAGTACTTC
14 once TRBJ1-2 TRBD1 TRBV5-1 CASTRTGANYGYTF TGCGCCAGCACCCGGACAGGGGCGAACTATGGCTACACCTTC
17 . TRBJ2-6 TRBD2 TRBV15 CATSPAGGSSGANVLTF TGTGCCACCAGCCCAGCGGGAGGCTCGTCAGGGGCCAACGTCCTGACTTTC
14 . TRBJ2-7 TRBD1 TRBV10-3 CAIRSGTGTYEQYF TGTGCCATCAGATCCGGGACAGGGACCTACGAGCAGTACTTC
15 . TRBJ1-6 TRBD1 TRBV7-2 CASSDRTGGISPLHF TGTGCCAGCAGCGACCGGACAGGCGGGATTTCACCCCTCCACTTT
18 . TRBJ2-5 TRBD1 TRBV7-9 CASSFTATGTGGQETQYF TGTGCCAGCAGCTTCACCGCTACGGGGACAGGGGGACAAGAGACCCAGTACTTC
14 once TRBJ2-7 . TRBV18 CASSPLQNTYEQYF TGTGCCAGCTCACCACTGCAGAATACCTACGAGCAGTACTTC
15 . TRBJ2-2 TRBD1 TRBV11-3 CASRRIAGGTGELFF TGTGCCAGCAGAAGGATAGCAGGGGGAACCGGGGAGCTGTTTTTT
14 . TRBJ1-2 . TRBV5-4 CASSLGAGTYGYTF TGTGCCAGCAGCTTGGGTGCGGGAACCTATGGCTACACCTTC
14 . TRBJ1-1 TRBD1 TRBV7-9 CASSAETGGTEAFF TGTGCCAGCAGCGCAGAGACAGGGGGCACTGAAGCTTTCTTT
15 . TRBJ1-5 . TRBV4-1 CASSQVDRDFQPQHF TGCGCCAGCAGCCAAGTAGATCGGGACTTCCAGCCCCAGCATTTT
14 . TRBJ1-4 . TRBV7-9 CASSLSGAGEKLFF TGTGCCAGCAGCTTATCAGGTGCGGGCGAAAAACTGTTTTTT
15 once TRBJ2-7 . TRBV19 CASSSSSVVGYEQYF TGTGCCAGTAGTAGTAGTAGCGTGGTGGGCTACGAGCAGTACTTC
14 . TRBJ1-5 . TRBV5-1 CASLGAESNQPQHF TGCGCCAGCCTTGGGGCGGAAAGCAATCAGCCCCAGCATTTT
15 . TRBJ2-1 . TRBV10-1 CASSDSSGSYNEQFF TGCGCCAGCAGTGACTCCAGCGGATCCTACAATGAGCAGTTCTTC
13 . TRBJ2-3 . TRBV5-6 CASSDTYTDTQYF TGTGCCAGCTCGGACACTTACACAGATACGCAGTATTTT
16 . TRBJ2-1 . TRBV30 CAWSDPLIRAYNEQFF TGTGCCTGGAGTGACCCCCTGATAAGGGCCTACAATGAGCAGTTCTTC
15 few TRBJ2-2 TRBD1 TRBV7-2 CASNHRQGATGELFF TGTGCCAGCAACCATAGGCAGGGGGCCACCGGGGAGCTGTTTTTT
16 . TRBJ2-2 TRBD2 TRBV4-1 CASSQSASGNTGELFF TGCGCCAGCAGCCAATCAGCTAGCGGGAACACCGGGGAGCTGTTTTTT
18 . TRBJ2-1 TRBD2 TRBV4-1 CASSQGSSGRPGRNEQFF TGCGCCAGCAGCCAAGGGAGTAGCGGGAGGCCGGGTAGAAATGAGCAGTTCTTC
15 . TRBJ1-5 . TRBV30 CAWSGQGSSNQPQHF TGTGCCTGGAGTGGGCAGGGATCTAGCAATCAGCCCCAGCATTTT
15 . TRBJ1-1 TRBD1 TRBV19 CASLEGQGQGTEAFF TGTGCCAGTTTAGAGGGACAGGGACAGGGAACTGAAGCTTTCTTT
12 . TRBJ2-5 . TRBV19 CASSREQETQYF TGTGCCAGTAGTCGGGAGCAAGAGACCCAGTACTTC
14 . TRBJ1-3 . TRBV13 CASSLGKLGNTIYF TGTGCCAGCAGCTTAGGGAAGCTCGGAAACACCATATATTTT
16 . TRBJ2-5 TRBD2 TRBV19 CASSRAGLAGSETQYF TGTGCCAGTAGTAGGGCGGGACTAGCGGGATCGGAGACCCAGTACTTC
14 medium-sized TRBJ1-5 . TRBV7-2 CASSLGQGNQPQHF TGTGCCAGCAGCTTAGGGCAGGGCAATCAGCCCCAGCATTTT
13 . TRBJ2-3 . TRBV7-9 CASSLPRQDTQYF TGTGCCAGCAGCTTACCCCGTCAAGATACGCAGTATTTT
16 few TRBJ2-1 TRBD2 TRBV9 CASSARSGRYNNEQFF TGTGCCAGCAGCGCTAGAAGCGGGAGGTATAACAATGAGCAGTTCTTC
17 . TRBJ2-6 . TRBV5-1 CASSLGQVSSGANVLTF TGCGCCAGCAGCTTGGGACAGGTTAGCTCTGGGGCCAACGTCCTGACTTTC
15 once TRBJ2-1 TRBD2 TRBV11-2 CASSLERTRPNEQFF TGTGCCAGCAGCTTAGAAAGGACTAGACCAAATGAGCAGTTCTTC
14 . TRBJ2-2 TRBD1 TRBV27 CASSRPGGTGELFF TGTGCCAGCAGTAGACCAGGGGGTACCGGGGAGCTGTTTTTT
15 . TRBJ1-4 TRBD1 TRBV5-5 CASSHRTGENEKLFF TGTGCCAGCAGCCACCGGACAGGGGAGAATGAAAAACTGTTTTTT
13 . TRBJ1-2 . TRBV27 CASSLGGGSGYTF TGTGCCAGCAGTTTAGGGGGTGGGAGTGGCTACACCTTC
14 . TRBJ1-5 . TRBV5-1 CASSPAAGNQPQHF TGCGCCAGCAGTCCGGCGGCAGGTAATCAGCCCCAGCATTTT
16 . TRBJ1-5 . TRBV28 CASTPGGSRSNQPQHF TGTGCCAGCACTCCCGGAGGCAGCCGTAGCAATCAGCCCCAGCATTTT
15 . TRBJ1-4 TRBD1 TRBV19 CATRDRGATNEKLFF TGTGCCACCAGGGACAGGGGGGCAACTAATGAAAAACTGTTTTTT
14 . TRBJ1-5 . TRBV15 CATSSQGVSEPQHF TGTGCCACCAGCAGCCAAGGGGTATCAGAGCCCCAGCATTTT
15 . TRBJ2-1 TRBD1 TRBV10-3 CAIAGPGQGKNEQFF TGTGCCATCGCGGGGCCGGGACAGGGGAAGAATGAGCAGTTCTTC
15 . TRBJ2-1 TRBD2 TRBV2 CASIETSGRADEQFF TGTGCCAGCATTGAAACTAGCGGGAGGGCAGATGAGCAGTTCTTC
17 . TRBJ1-3 . TRBV5-1 CASSHGGGRLSGNTIYF TGCGCCAGCAGCCACGGCGGGGGACGCCTCTCTGGAAACACCATATATTTT
15 . TRBJ1-2 . TRBV5-1 CASSPGVQAGYGYTF TGCGCCAGCAGCCCTGGGGTACAGGCGGGGTATGGCTACACCTTC
15 . TRBJ1-5 . TRBV19 CASSQGSFSNQPQHF TGTGCCAGTAGTCAGGGATCTTTTAGCAATCAGCCCCAGCATTTT
15 . TRBJ2-4 TRBD2 TRBV30 CAWRGDTSGSYIQYF TGTGCCTGGAGGGGAGATACTAGCGGGAGTTACATTCAGTACTTC
13 . TRBJ2-1 . TRBV10-3 CATEGGSNNEQFF TGTGCCACCGAAGGGGGGTCGAACAATGAGCAGTTCTTC
15 . TRBJ1-5 TRBD1 TRBV2 CASSDSQGAGQPQHF TGTGCCAGCAGTGATAGTCAGGGGGCAGGTCAGCCCCAGCATTTT
15 . TRBJ2-1 TRBD2 TRBV5-1 CASSLGLAAYNEQFF TGCGCCAGCAGCTTAGGGCTAGCGGCATACAATGAGCAGTTCTTC
13 . TRBJ1-1 . TRBV6-4 CASSEQSDTEAFF TGTGCCAGCAGTGAACAGTCGGACACTGAAGCTTTCTTT
16 . TRBJ2-3 TRBD2 TRBV5-1 CASSWTSGGGTDTQYF TGCGCCAGCAGCTGGACTAGCGGAGGGGGCACAGATACGCAGTATTTT
13 . TRBJ1-2 TRBD1 TRBV30 CAWSLTGSHGYTF TGTGCCTGGAGCCTGACAGGGTCCCATGGCTACACCTTC
14 . TRBJ1-3 . TRBV4-1 CASSQQDSGNTIYF TGCGCCAGCAGCCAGCAGGACAGTGGAAACACCATATATTTT
15 once TRBJ2-3 . TRBV6-6 CASSPLRTIGDTQYF TGTGCCAGCAGTCCTCTACGGACTATCGGGGATACGCAGTATTTT
17 . TRBJ2-5 TRBD2 TRBV5-1 CASSSPSGAGGPETQYF TGCGCCAGCAGCTCTCCCTCGGGAGCGGGAGGGCCAGAGACCCAGTACTTC
14 . TRBJ1-5 . TRBV2 CASSYQGSNQPQHF TGTGCCAGCAGTTATCAGGGTAGCAATCAGCCCCAGCATTTT
14 . TRBJ2-1 TRBD1 TRBV6-5 CASSRQGSYNEQFF TGTGCCAGCAGCCGACAGGGATCCTACAATGAGCAGTTCTTC